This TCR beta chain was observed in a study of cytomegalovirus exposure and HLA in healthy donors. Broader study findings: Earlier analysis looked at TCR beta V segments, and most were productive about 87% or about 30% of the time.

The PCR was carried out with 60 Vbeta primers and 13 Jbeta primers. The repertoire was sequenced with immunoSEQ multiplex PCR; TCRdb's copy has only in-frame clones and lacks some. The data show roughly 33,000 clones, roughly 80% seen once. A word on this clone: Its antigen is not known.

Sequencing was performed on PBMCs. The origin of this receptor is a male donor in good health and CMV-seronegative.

CDR3 region: CASSPSVTGGEKLFF. The DNA of the CDR3 is TGTGCCAGCAGCCCTAGCGTTACAGGAGGGGAAAAACTGTTTTTT. The genes are TRBV13 and TRBJ1-4; TRBD1 might be the D (5 bases). The CDR3 has 15 residues. The germline V gene has CDR1 PRHDT and CDR2 FYEKMQ (reference sequence). Trimming stripped 5 bases from V and 8 bases from J, with 18 bases between. The variable domain in full, with the rest retrieved from reference TRBV13 and TRBJ1-4, is AAGVIQSPRHLIKEKRETATLKCYPIPRHDTVYWYQQGPGQDPQFLISFYEKMQSDKGSIPDRFSAQQFSDYHSELNMSSLELGDSALYFCASSPSVTGGEKLFFGSGTQLSVL.